These T cell receptor beta chains were read from a single sample in a study of T cell repertoires in cytomegalovirus infection. One entry per CDR3 protein, called by TCRdb with MiXCR from the reads. The sample includes a few hundred thousand distinct CDR3 sequences, around 40% of them seen just once. These receptors have no identified antigens. The source material was cultured PBMCs, sampled from culture after CMV antigen stimulation. The source of these receptors is a human donor in good health (CMV status not recorded). Some clones in this sample may be carry-over from other donors' samples. Each CDR3 is given with its conserved first and last residue. D genes are given only for firm matches. Size is omitted from some rows. Given values are once, few, many or a class for expanded clones.

V gene,D gene,clone size,CDR3 length,J gene,CDR3 protein,CDR3 DNA
TRBV28,TRBD2,few,14,TRBJ2-7,CATDSGGGTYEQYF,TGTGCCACCGATTCAGGCGGGGGAACCTACGAGCAGTACTTC
TRBV11-2,TRBD1,NA,18,TRBJ2-7,CASSLDRTGKGLNYEQYF,TGTGCCAGCAGCTTAGATAGGACAGGGAAGGGCCTAAACTACGAGCAGTACTTC
TRBV19,NA,NA,13,TRBJ2-1,CASSFSTGSEQFF,TGTGCCAGTAGTTTTAGCACAGGGTCCGAGCAGTTCTTC
TRBV20-1,NA,NA,12,TRBJ2-3,CSADELADTQYF,TGCAGTGCCGACGAACTTGCAGATACGCAGTATTTT
TRBV12-3/TRBV12-4,NA,few,14,TRBJ1-2,CASSNPKVDRGYTF,TGTGCCAGCAGCAACCCGAAAGTCGACCGGGGCTACACCTTC
TRBV20-1,TRBD2,NA,15,TRBJ2-7,CSARVGGGGTYEQYF,TGCAGTGCTAGAGTAGGCGGGGGAGGGACCTACGAGCAGTACTTC
TRBV7-2,NA,few,15,TRBJ1-6,CASSLSQGSQSPLHF,TGTGCCAGCAGCTTAAGCCAGGGTTCTCAGTCACCCCTCCACTTT
TRBV7-4,TRBD1,NA,14,TRBJ1-3,CAYPDRPSGNTIYF,TGTGCCTACCCGGACAGGCCCTCTGGAAACACCATATATTTT
TRBV7-6,TRBD1,NA,12,TRBJ2-7,CAPKQGAGEQYF,TGTGCCCCCAAGCAGGGGGCAGGCGAGCAGTACTTC
TRBV19,TRBD2,NA,20,TRBJ2-2,CAAGGVYATIRRGETGELFF,TGTGCCGCTGGCGGAGTTTACGCCACTATTCGTCGGGGGGAGACCGGGGAGCTGTTTTTT
TRBV6-6,NA,NA,13,TRBJ2-5,CASSTAPQETQYF,TGTGCCAGCAGTACAGCCCCGCAAGAGACCCAGTACTTC
TRBV3-1,NA,NA,15,TRBJ2-7,CASTPGGTASYEQYF,TGTGCCAGCACCCCGGGGGGGACAGCATCCTACGAGCAGTACTTC
TRBV5-3,TRBD1,NA,15,TRBJ2-2,CASSNRQGLTGELFF,TGTGCCAGCAGCAACCGACAGGGGCTTACCGGGGAGCTGTTTTTT
TRBV2,TRBD1,NA,12,TRBJ2-7,CASSERGTAISF,TGTGCCAGCAGTGAGAGGGGGACAGCCATCTCCTTC
TRBV2,NA,few,16,TRBJ1-5,CASSEQGPGTGQPQHF,TGTGCCAGCAGTGAACAGGGGCCGGGAACAGGACAGCCCCAGCATTTT
TRBV6-4,TRBD1,NA,15,TRBJ2-1,CASSTQGVSYNEQFF,TGTGCCAGCAGTACCCAGGGGGTGTCCTACAATGAGCAGTTCTTC
TRBV7-2,NA,few,15,TRBJ2-5,CASSLVFWQQETQYF,TGTGCCAGCAGCTTAGTCTTTTGGCAACAAGAGACCCAGTACTTC
TRBV11-2,NA,NA,16,TRBJ2-2,CASSLNGGGATGELFF,TGTGCCAGCAGCCTGAATGGAGGGGGCGCAACCGGGGAGCTGTTTTTT
TRBV6-5,TRBD1,NA,14,TRBJ1-2,CASSSRDRNYGYTF,TGTGCCAGCAGTTCCCGGGACAGGAACTATGGCTACACCTTC
TRBV6-2/TRBV6-3,NA,few,14,TRBJ1-5,CASSYPGGDQPQHF,TGTGCCAGCAGTTACCCGGGGGGGGATCAGCCCCAGCATTTT
TRBV4-2,NA,NA,16,TRBJ1-2,CASSQEVGRSNYGYTF,TGTGCCAGCAGCCAGGAGGTCGGCCGATCTAACTATGGCTACACCTTC
TRBV29-1,NA,few,12,TRBJ1-3,CSVESSGNTIYF,TGCAGCGTTGAAAGCTCTGGAAACACCATATATTTT
TRBV7-9,NA,NA,14,TRBJ2-1,CASSISWEFNEQFF,TGTGCCAGCAGCATTAGCTGGGAGTTCAATGAGCAGTTCTTC
TRBV28,NA,NA,12,TRBJ2-5,CASRGGPETQYF,TGTGCCAGCAGAGGAGGGCCGGAGACCCAGTACTTC
TRBV7-8,TRBD1,few,16,TRBJ2-7,CASSLEGQGHSYEQYF,TGTGCCAGCAGCTTAGAGGGACAGGGGCACAGCTACGAGCAGTACTTC
TRBV7-8,TRBD2,many,17,TRBJ2-3,CASSLSSGGRPADTQYF,TGTGCCAGCAGCCTTTCTAGCGGGGGGCGACCCGCAGATACGCAGTATTTT
TRBV3-1,NA,once,13,TRBJ2-6,CASSQYGANVLTF,TGTGCCAGCAGCCAATATGGGGCCAACGTCCTGACTTTC
TRBV6-1,NA,NA,13,TRBJ2-1,CASSDGAYNEQFF,TGTGCCAGCAGTGATGGGGCCTACAATGAGCAGTTCTTC
TRBV6-1,NA,NA,14,TRBJ2-3,CASGRRVRADTQYF,TGTGCCAGCGGTCGAAGGGTTCGGGCAGATACGCAGTATTTT
TRBV7-2,NA,few,14,TRBJ2-2,CASRTGAHTGELFF,TGTGCCAGCAGAACCGGGGCCCACACCGGGGAGCTGTTTTTT
TRBV27,NA,few,15,TRBJ2-7,CASLPSLSTTYEQYF,TGTGCCAGCCTCCCGTCCCTGAGCACCACCTACGAGCAGTACTTC
TRBV7-2,TRBD2,few,15,TRBJ2-3,CASSPGRLAGGTQYF,TGTGCCAGCAGCCCGGGTCGGCTAGCGGGAGGCACGCAGTATTTT
TRBV20-1,NA,few,15,TRBJ1-4,CSARRGPATNEKLFF,TGCAGTGCCAGGCGGGGGCCCGCAACTAATGAAAAACTGTTTTTT
TRBV2,TRBD1,few,14,TRBJ2-7,CASSLDRRPTEQYF,TGTGCCAGCAGCCTGGACAGGCGTCCCACCGAGCAGTACTTC
TRBV6-2/TRBV6-3,TRBD2,few,16,TRBJ2-7,CASSYSRWLAGYEQYF,TGTGCCAGCAGTTACAGCAGGTGGCTAGCGGGCTACGAGCAGTACTTC
TRBV2,NA,NA,16,TRBJ2-3,CASSYDPRGGTDTQYF,TGTGCCAGCAGCTACGACCCCCGTGGCGGAACAGATACGCAGTATTTT
TRBV7-2,NA,NA,14,TRBJ2-3,CASSLSGNTDTQYF,TGTGCCAGCAGCCTTAGTGGTAACACAGATACGCAGTATTTT